The 16 T cell receptor beta chains reported below all come from one sample, sequenced in a study of blood T cell repertoires in COVID-19 (dated by TCRdb to 2020 to 2022). The library was prepared using the immunoSEQ multiplex PCR assay. This is the immuneACCESS table as TCRdb keeps it, with only in-frame sequences that have V and J called. A part of the clones is gone; compared with another copy, unresolved V genes explain less than half, and the rest is unexplained. The sample has roughly 330,000 clones on record, about 90% of them singletons. The ten largest clones take up under 6.5% of the sample. The specimen sequenced was peripheral blood. Every receptor here comes from a man aged 18 to 29 who had recovered from COVID-19.

The chain carries TRBV6-4 and TRBJ1-2, with 9 bases lining up with TRBD1. Losses at the gene ends were 6 bases for V and 10 bases for J; bases not matched to a gene: 9. The germline V gene has CDR1 MRHNA and CDR2 SNTAGT. The length of the CDR3 is 13 residues. CDR3 nucleotide sequence: TGTGCCAGCAGGGAGACAGGGGGAGCTAACTACACCTTC. Encoded protein: CASRETGGANYTF.

The chain combines TRBV5-6 with TRBJ1-1; TRBD1 aligns across 8 bases. The CDR3 is made up of 16 amino acids. Germline CDR1 is SGHDT and CDR2 is YYEEEE. V trimming: 0 bases; J trimming: 5 bases; junction bases outside the gene matches: 9. Written as DNA, the CDR3 is TGTGCCAGCAGCTTGGAAACCAGGGGGCTCGATACTGAAGCTTTCTTT. Translating gives CASSLETRGLDTEAFF.

The chain couples TRBV2 to TRBJ2-5; 9 bases are shared with TRBD1. This CDR3 is built from 14 residues. Trimming at V came to 7 bases and at J to 5 bases, leaving 8 bases not matched to a gene. Germline values: CDR1 SNHLY, CDR2 FYNNEI. The chain's CDR3 is CASNPGQGGETQYF. In nucleotides, the CDR3 is TGTGCCAGCAATCCGGGACAGGGCGGCGAGACCCAGTACTTC.

This chain links TRBV23-1 with TRBJ2-7; 9 nucleotides line up with TRBD1. TRBV23-1 is noted as an ORF with a role that remains uncertain. The CDR3 extends over 15 amino acids. The trim removed 4 bases at V and 1 base at J, leaving 5 bases unmatched. CDR3 DNA sequence: TGCGCCAGCAGTCCTGGACAGGGGTGGTCCTACGAGCAGTACTTC. Translated, it gives CASSPGQGWSYEQYF.

The chain links TRBV18 to TRBJ2-7, with unresolved D. Trimming removed 0 bases from V and 1 base from J, with 4 bases in between. Looked up from germline, CDR1 is KGHSH and CDR2 is LQKENI. The CDR3 is 13 amino acids. The CDR3 region is CASSPPVSYEQYF. In nucleotides, the CDR3 is TGTGCCAGCTCACCACCCGTTTCCTACGAGCAGTACTTC.

This clone was observed a few times. The chain recombines TRBV12-3 or TRBV12-4 with TRBJ2-5; TRBD1 matches 9 bases. The CDR3 is 13 amino acids. J lost 4 bases, V lost 6 bases, and 3 bases had no gene match. CDR3 nucleotide sequence: TGTGCCAGCAGGCAGGGACAGGGAGAGACCCAGTACTTC. Protein: CASRQGQGETQYF.

The rearrangement joins TRBV20-1 to TRBJ1-2; possibly TRBD1 for D (5 bases). CDR1 and CDR2 (germline): DFQATT, SNEGSKA (reference sequence). CDR3 length equals 11 residues. Trimming cost V 4 bases and J 4 bases, with 7 bases left between them. The CDR3 sequence is CSATGAYGYTF. In DNA, the CDR3 is TGCAGTGCTACTGGGGCCTATGGCTACACCTTC.

The rearrangement uses TRBV18 and TRBJ2-7; 7 bases are shared with TRBD2. The CDR3 totals 19 residues. Trimming took 1 base from V and 0 from J; bases not matched to a gene: 15. Germline values: CDR1 KGHSH, CDR2 LQKENI. CDR3 in DNA: TGTGCCAGCTCACCACAGGAGGGTCTGTCGCGGGAGCCCTCCTACGAGCAGTACTTC. This codes for CASSPQEGLSREPSYEQYF.

The chain couples TRBV19 to TRBJ2-7; 11 nucleotides align to TRBD2. This CDR3 is 16 amino acids long. J gave up 3 bases and V 6 bases, and 10 bases lay outside the gene matches. Germline-derived CDR1 and CDR2 are LNHDA and SQIVND (reference sequence). In nucleotides, the CDR3 is TGTGCCAGTAGCCCTCTCGGGACTAGCGGAAACTACGAGCAGTACTTC. It is translated as CASSPLGTSGNYEQYF. The complete variable domain, with remaining parts taken from reference TRBV19 and TRBJ2-7, reads DGGITQSPKYLFRKEGQNVTLSCEQNLNHDAMYWYRQDPGQGLRLIYYSQIVNDFQKGDIAEGYSVSREKKESFPLTVTSAQKNPTAFYLCASSPLGTSGNYEQYFGPGTRLTVT.

J is TRBJ2-1 and V is TRBV19; D is unresolved. The CDR3 is made up of 15 amino acids. V was trimmed by 0 bases and J by 3 bases, leaving 9 bases between them. CDR1 LNHDA and CDR2 SQIVND come from the germline V gene (reference sequence). The CDR3 loop reads CASSIDLGNYNEQFF. As DNA, the CDR3 is TGTGCCAGTAGTATAGATCTAGGAAACTACAATGAGCAGTTCTTC.

The genes are TRBV5-6 and TRBJ2-7; TRBD1 agrees at 7 bases. V was clipped by 4 bases and J by 1 base; unmatched bases: 11. This CDR3 is 16 amino acids long. Germline V CDR1 and CDR2: SGHDT, YYEEEE. The CDR3 reads CASSMNPGTASYEQYF. Here the CDR3 DNA reads TGTGCCAGCAGCATGAACCCCGGGACAGCTTCCTACGAGCAGTACTTC.

The CDR3 spells CASTDAGIYEQYF. CDR3 coding DNA: TGTGCCAGCACCGACGCAGGGATCTACGAGCAGTACTTC. This sequence joins TRBV3-1 (or the pseudogene TRBV3-2) and TRBJ2-7, with D perhaps TRBD1 (5 bases). V was trimmed by 7 bases and J by 3 bases, leaving 13 bases between them. The CDR3 is 13 amino acids. Germline CDR1 and CDR2: LGHDT and YNNKEL (reference sequence).

Only one count was recorded for this clone. This chain uses TRBV6-1 with TRBJ1-2; possible D gene TRBD1, 6 bases. Looked up from germline, CDR1 is MNHNS and CDR2 is SASEGT. The V end lost 2 bases, the J end lost 8 bases, and 21 bases lay between the germline ends. The CDR3 runs 16 residues. The CDR3 sequence is CASSEWGSGGSAGYTF. The CDR3 nucleotides read TGTGCCAGCAGTGAATGGGGGAGCGGGGGCTCTGCCGGCTACACCTTC.

The chain employs TRBV5-6 and TRBJ2-1; 10 positions agree with TRBD2. The germline V gene has CDR1 SGHDT and CDR2 YYEEEE. Trimming removed 1 base from V and 6 bases from J; junction bases left unmatched: 4. This CDR3 is built from 15 residues. The CDR3 DNA sequence: TGTGCCAGCAGCTTGACAGCGGGAGGGCCCAATGAGCAGTTCTTC. Translated: CASSLTAGGPNEQFF. Drawing the rest from reference TRBV5-6 and TRBJ2-1, the complete variable domain is DAGVTQSPTHLIKTRGQQVTLRCSPKSGHDTVSWYQQALGQGPQFIFQYYEEEERQRGNFPDRFSGHQFPNYSSELNVNALLLGDSALYLCASSLTAGGPNEQFFGPGTRLTVL.

J is TRBJ2-1 and V is TRBV9; D may be TRBD2 (5 bases). Germline V lookup: CDR1 SGDLS, CDR2 YYNGEE. V dropped 2 bases and J dropped 6 bases, with 12 bases sitting between them. The CDR3 has 14 amino acids. CDR3 DNA: TGTGCCAGCAGCGTTGAGGCCGCGGGCAATGAGCAGTTCTTC. This sequence encodes CASSVEAAGNEQFF.

This chain connects TRBV3-1 (or the pseudogene TRBV3-2) to TRBJ2-2; D is perhaps TRBD1 (5 bases). Germline V gene lookup returns CDR1 LGHDT and CDR2 YNNKEL (reference sequence). This CDR3 has 15 amino acids. Trimming shortened V by 6 bases and J by 5 bases, and 16 bases separated the two germline ends. The CDR3 DNA follows: TGTGCCAGCAGGTACTCAGGGTCTGGGACCGGGGAGCTGTTTTTT. Residues: CASRYSGSGTGELFF.